This T cell receptor beta chain was documented in a study of patients and donors after allogeneic stem cell transplantation. Germline CDR1 SGHVS, CDR2 FNYEAQ. The CDR3 spans 17 residues. V lost 5 bases and J lost 0; bases outside the gene matches: 9. TCRdb passed the RT-PCR reads through MiXCR, listing each CDR3 protein once. The sample holds 150,000 or so distinct CDR3 sequences, 20% to 25% seen once. Sequenced sample: blood, either unsorted or a sorted T cell fraction (not recorded which). The clonotype originates from a human donor who was either an allogeneic HSCT recipient or a stem cell or donor lymphocyte infusion donor (not recorded which). It is not recorded whose cells these are; they may come from a transplant donor. This chain joins TRBV7-6 and TRBJ2-1, with 8 nucleotides matching TRBD1. CDR3 coding DNA: TGTGCCAGCAGCGACAGACAGGGGAGGAGCTCCTACAATGAGCAGTTCTTC. The encoded protein is CASSDRQGRSSYNEQFF.